This TCR beta chain is from a study of blood T cell repertoires in COVID-19 (dated by TCRdb to the early 2020s). For context, the study as a whole: Samples from collaborators originated in the United States, Italy and Spain and spanned both the acute and convalescent phases of COVID-19. The dataset comprised deeply sampled blood TCRbeta repertoires from subjects exposed to, actively infected with, or recovered from COVID-19. The repertoires were made available in a free public database intended to serve as a resource for research on the immune response to SARS-CoV-2. The samples were drawn from two sources: the first 160 participants of the ongoing ImmuneRACE study, and 1,254 subjects contributed by 6 global collaborators. The sample metadata nearly always contained a de-identified subject ID, COVID-19 status, age in years and sex. Where available, HLA class I and class II types were taken from metadata supplied by the sample provider and were not determined by assay-based typing. The prospective study material was composed of cDNA or gDNA derived from T cells, B-cell-depleted T cells, or PBMCs.

In the prospective study, participants were about 18 to 90 years old, resided in 24 geographic areas of the United States, and were enrolled through a virtual design. Cohort assignment in the prospective study relied on participant-reported clinical history from a screening survey and a study questionnaire. Mobile phlebotomists in the prospective study collected whole blood, serum and a nasopharyngeal or oropharyngeal swab from every participant. Prospective study participants could optionally give additional blood draws and questionnaires over a 2-month period. Prospective study blood samples were shipped either frozen or at room temperature before DNA extraction. TCRbeta CDR3 regions were amplified from genomic DNA using the immunoSEQ Assay, a bias-controlled multiplex PCR. In the original analysis: Nucleated cell counts per sample were estimated from amplification of reference gene primers within the assay. Sequence reads were collapsed and filtered to measure the absolute abundance of every unique TCRbeta CDR3 rearrangement. For each sample, productive Simpson clonality was calculated as the square root of Simpson's diversity index across productive rearrangements. Held by TCRdb, this immuneACCESS table contains in-frame sequences only and omits some clones. Under half of the omission traces to an unresolved V gene where checked; the cause of the rest is unknown. The V and J calls and clone size are taken from that table; D and trimming were inferred from the DNA. The sample records around 280,000 clones, roughly 90% of which are singletons. Of the sample, about 1.8% falls within the top ten clones.

The germline V gene encodes CDR1 SGHVS and CDR2 FQNEAQ. From its cysteine to its phenylalanine, the CDR3 spans 17 amino acids. The retained sequence is limited to the CDR3, 51 bases, with the frame set at the first base. V drops 2 bases and J drops 0 bases, leaving 14 bases in between. For this clone: Its antigen is unknown. No clone much larger than this one lies a single base away; base qualities are absent.

The paper as a whole reports these results and caveats: How much clinical and demographic metadata was included differed by source and by participant, and the metadata was provided uncurated.

The sequence was collected from a young woman with acute COVID-19. The V and J genes are TRBV7-8 and TRBJ2-4; the D gene is possibly TRBD2, with 5 bases matching. Sequenced material: PBMCs or T cells enriched from blood (not recorded which). The CDR3 amino acid sequence is: CASSLTRWDLAKNIQYF. In nucleotides, the sequence is TGTGCCAGCAGCTTAACTAGATGGGATCTAGCCAAAAACATTCAGTACTTC.